The 4 T cell receptor beta chains presented below share a single source sample, sequenced in a study of monozygotic twins with inflammatory bowel disease (dated by TCRdb to the late 2010s). The method behind the library was 5' RACE. The sequencer was an Illumina HiSeq 2500. TCRdb reprocessed the reads and lists each CDR3 protein sequence as a single entry, with no DNA. The sample table holds fewer than 200,000 distinct CDR3 sequences. 2.4% of the sample is held by the ten biggest clonotypes. What was sequenced was blood. All receptors come from a human donor with ulcerative colitis or Crohn's disease, or a healthy co-twin of an affected twin (not recorded which).

The chain links TRBV7-2 to TRBJ1-1; the D gene TCRdb calls, TRBD1, cannot be checked with no DNA. CDR3 length: 14 amino acids. Germline V gene lookup returns CDR1 SGHTA and CDR2 FQGNSA. The CDR3 region is CATTPGPQNTEAFF.

The chain joins TRBV4-2 to TRBJ1-6; the TRBD1 assignment by TCRdb is unverifiable without DNA. CDR1 is LGHNA and CDR2 is YNFKEQ in the germline V gene. CDR3 size: 14 residues. The chain's CDR3 is CASSRTRGDSPLHF.

This chain uses TRBV18 with TRBJ2-7; with no DNA, the TCRdb D assignment of TRBD2 cannot be verified. The V gene's germline CDR1 is KGHSH and CDR2 LQKENI. This CDR3 spans 17 amino acids. The CDR3: CASSPGLAGPRNYEQYF. The full variable domain, in which reference TRBV18 and TRBJ2-7 provide the parts outside the CDR3, is NAGVMQNPRHLVRRRGQEARLRCSPMKGHSHVYWYRQLPEEGLKFMVYLQKENIIDESGMPKERFSAEFPKEGPSILRIQQVVRGDSAAYFCASSPGLAGPRNYEQYFGPGTRLTVT.

The gene calls are TRBV29-1 and TRBJ1-3; no DNA is available, so the TRBD1 call from TCRdb remains unchecked. Looked up from germline, CDR1 is SQVTM and CDR2 is ANQGSEA. The CDR3 consists of 14 residues. The CDR3 region is CSAGGRDSGNTIYF.